Presented here are 25 T cell receptor beta chains from one specimen sequenced in a study of Graves' ophthalmopathy and Graves' hyperthyroidism. RNA transcripts served as template for amplifying TCR beta CDR3 sequences. An opening RT-PCR round employed HTBI primers and preceded a second-round multiplex PCR. TCRdb re-analysed the multiplex PCR reads in MiXCR, keeping a single row per CDR3 protein. The repertoire holds 560,000 or so distinct CDR3 sequences, under 45% seen once, with about 4.1% in the top ten. The sample taken for sequencing was peripheral blood or thyroid tissue (not recorded which). All receptors derive from an adult man with Graves' hyperthyroidism.

This clonotype was detected only a few times. The chain combines TRBV24-1 with TRBJ2-3; 8 bases agree with TRBD2. J lost 3 bases, V lost 1 base, and 5 bases had no gene match. Germline CDR1 is KGHDR and CDR2 is SFDVKD. CDR3 length equals 16 residues. The DNA of the CDR3 is TGTGCCACCAGTGATTTCACGGGAGGGCCTACAGATACGCAGTATTTT. It codes for CATSDFTGGPTDTQYF.

This clonotype was recorded many times. The rearrangement uses TRBV4-1 and TRBJ1-5; D gene uncertain. The ends were cut back, 2 bases at V and 3 bases at J, with 14 bases in the middle. The CDR3 covers 16 residues. CDR1 and CDR2 (germline): MGHRA, YSYEKL. The CDR3 coding sequence is TGCGCCAGCAGCCAACTAAGCGCAGGCGACAATCAGCCCCAGCATTTT. It specifies CASSQLSAGDNQPQHF.

The chain is built from TRBV6-1 and TRBJ2-5; 8 bases map to TRBD1. Germline V lookup: CDR1 MNHNS, CDR2 SASEGT. V was pared by 5 bases and J by 5 bases, with 10 bases of the junction left unmatched. The length of the CDR3 is 15 residues. CDR3 sequence: CASSYFAGGTETQYF. The CDR3 nucleotides are TGTGCCAGCAGTTACTTTGCAGGGGGCACGGAGACCCAGTACTTC.

This clonotype was seen at least ten times. The V and J genes are TRBV7-9 and TRBJ1-2; unclear D gene. CDR3 length equals 13 residues. The germline gives CDR1 SEHNR, CDR2 FQNEAQ (reference sequence). The V end lost 4 bases, the J end lost 2 bases, and 8 bases lay between the germline ends. The CDR3 coding sequence is TGTGCCAGCAGCTCCTCGGAAAACTATGGCTACACCTTC. Encoded protein: CASSSSENYGYTF.

This clonotype was recorded many times. Here the CDR3 DNA reads TGCAGTGCTAGAGGGTCTAGCAATCAGCCCCAGCATTTT. Translated: CSARGSSNQPQHF. The rearrangement joins TRBV20-1 to TRBJ1-5, with no clear D. Germline CDR1 and CDR2: DFQATT and SNEGSKA (reference sequence). The CDR3 extends over 13 amino acids. V lost 1 base, J lost 0 bases, and 4 bases lay in between.

The chain links TRBV20-1 to TRBJ1-6, with 9 bases matching TRBD1. The length of the CDR3 is 16 residues. The V segment lost 6 bases and the J segment 3 bases; nucleotides outside the gene matches: 9. Germline CDR1 reads DFQATT; CDR2 reads SNEGSKA (reference sequence). DNA for the CDR3: TGCAGTGCCACCGTGCCGGGACAGGGCTATAATTCACCCCTCCACTTT. Translating it yields CSATVPGQGYNSPLHF.

The rearrangement links TRBV7-9 to TRBJ1-5; TRBD1 might be the D (5 bases). This CDR3 is built from 16 residues. Germline CDR1 reads SEHNR; CDR2 reads FQNEAQ (reference sequence). V lost 3 bases to trimming and J lost 7 bases, with 19 bases between them. CDR3 in amino acids: CASSFSGLANEQPQHF. The CDR3 DNA reads TGTGCCAGCAGCTTTTCGGGACTAGCGAACGAGCAGCCCCAGCATTTT.

The rearrangement links TRBV4-1 to TRBJ1-5, with 9 bases lining up with TRBD1. CDR1 and CDR2 (germline): MGHRA, YSYEKL. This CDR3 has 16 residues. V gave up 0 bases and J gave up 6 bases; unmatched junction bases: 6. In nucleotides, the CDR3 is TGCGCCAGCAGCCAAGACGCGGGGACAGGGACTCAGCCCCAGCATTTT. Encoded protein: CASSQDAGTGTQPQHF.

This clonotype was found many times. The J gene is TRBJ1-2, the V gene TRBV11-2; no firm D call. Germline assignment: CDR1 SGHAT and CDR2 FQNNGV. The CDR3 has 14 amino acids. V was cut by 2 bases and J by 3 bases, with 10 bases left in between. CDR3 in amino acids: CASSLRTSDYGYTF. The DNA for the CDR3 is TGTGCCAGCAGCTTAAGAACGTCAGACTATGGCTACACCTTC. Full variable domain (missing parts from reference TRBV11-2 and TRBJ1-2): EAGVAQSPRYKIIEKRQSVAFWCNPISGHATLYWYQQILGQGPKLLIQFQNNGVVDDSQLPKDRFSAERLKGVDSTLKIQPAKLEDSAVYLCASSLRTSDYGYTFGSGTRLTVV.

On this clonotype: A single base separates this from a much larger clone, so it may be a read error. This chain uses TRBV7-2 with TRBJ2-5; TRBD2 matches 12 bases. The ends lost 5 bases at V and 1 base at J; junction bases unmatched: 2. From germline, CDR1 is SGHTA and CDR2 FQGNSA. The CDR3 length is 15 residues. CDR3: CASSTSGRFQETQYF. In nucleotides, the CDR3 is TGTGCCAGCAGCACTAGCGGGAGGTTCCAAGAGACCCAGTACTTC.

The chain has TRBV9 and TRBJ1-5, with D hard to call. This CDR3 spans 13 amino acids. Germline CDR1 is SGDLS and CDR2 is YYNGEE. The ends were cut back, 0 bases at V and 14 bases at J, with 15 bases in the middle. The DNA of the CDR3 is TGTGCCAGCAGCGTAGGACTAGCGGGAAACGAGCATTTT. This sequence encodes CASSVGLAGNEHF.

The chain combines TRBV7-9 with TRBJ1-3; perhaps TRBD1 as D (5 bases). Germline V lookup: CDR1 SEHNR, CDR2 FQNEAQ (reference sequence). The CDR3 is made up of 15 amino acids. The germline V and J ends were trimmed by 1 base and 4 bases, with 11 bases remaining between them. CDR3 loop: CASSLERRTGNTIYF. In nucleotides, the CDR3 is TGTGCCAGCAGCTTAGAAAGGCGGACAGGAAACACCATATATTTT.

This clonotype was observed at least ten times. The genes are TRBV9 and TRBJ2-2; the match to TRBD2 covers 10 bases. In germline, CDR1 is SGDLS, CDR2 YYNGEE. The CDR3 contains 15 residues. Trimming removed 6 bases from V and 4 bases from J; junction bases left unmatched: 6. CDR3 nucleotide sequence: TGTGCCAGCAACCTAGCGGGAGTGGGCACCGGGGAGCTGTTTTTT. Amino acids: CASNLAGVGTGELFF.

Here the CDR3 reads CSARGDENEQYF. For the CDR3, the DNA is TGCAGTGCTAGAGGGGATGAGAATGAGCAGTACTTC. This chain links TRBV20-1 with TRBJ2-7; unclear D gene. The V and J ends lost 1 base and 7 bases respectively, with 11 bases between them. This CDR3 is built from 12 residues. CDR1 is DFQATT, CDR2 SNEGSKA, per germline (reference sequence).

This rearrangement joins TRBV19 to TRBJ1-2; the D is unclear. Trimming took off 9 bases at V and 2 bases at J, with 10 bases between the two ends. This CDR3 comprises 12 residues. Germline CDR1 reads LNHDA; CDR2 reads SQIVND (reference sequence). CDR3 amino acids: CASHPRNYGYTF. In DNA, the CDR3 is TGTGCCAGCCACCCTAGAAACTATGGCTACACCTTC.

The chain combines TRBV28 with TRBJ1-2, with TRBD1 matching over 11 bases. The V and J ends lost 4 bases and 8 bases, in that order; junction bases with no gene match: 9. Germline assignment: CDR1 MDHEN and CDR2 SYDVKM. The CDR3 contains 15 residues. The CDR3 region is CASSSTGQGAGGYTF. For the CDR3, the DNA is TGTGCCAGCAGTTCCACCGGACAGGGGGCAGGAGGCTACACCTTC.

This clonotype showed up just once. This may stem from a read error, because a much larger clone lies one nucleotide away. This sequence joins TRBV19 and TRBJ1-3; TRBD1 matches 9 bases. The CDR3 spans 15 residues. Germline V lookup: CDR1 LNHDA, CDR2 SQIVND (reference sequence). CDR3: CASSTQGASGSTIYF. CDR3 DNA: TGTGCCAGTAGTACACAGGGGGCTTCTGGAAGCACCATATATTTT.

As regards this clonotype: This sequence may be a read error, since a much larger clone differs from it by one base. The V call is TRBV10-3, the J call TRBJ1-1; 7 bases map to TRBD1. Germline assignment: CDR1 ENHRY and CDR2 SYGVKD. The CDR3 runs 14 residues. This CDR3 reads CAISESGQVKEALF. CDR3 DNA sequence: TGTGCCATCAGTGAGAGTGGACAGGTTAAAGAAGCTCTCTTT.

The chain joins TRBV19 to TRBJ2-7; TRBD2 aligns across 12 bases. Germline CDR1 LNHDA, CDR2 SQIVND (reference sequence). V shed 4 bases, J shed 2 bases, and the junction held 3 bases outside the gene matches. CDR3 length: 15 amino acids. The CDR3 DNA sequence: TGTGCCAGTAGTACGCTAGCGGGAGGGCCCTACGAGCAGTACTTC. Its protein is CASSTLAGGPYEQYF.

This clonotype occurred many times. The chain has TRBV19 and TRBJ2-7, with D unresolved. The V end was cut by 5 bases, the J end by 4 bases, with 15 bases between. Per germline, CDR1 LNHDA and CDR2 SQIVND (reference sequence). The CDR3 is made up of 14 amino acids. The CDR3 coding sequence is TGTGCCAGTAGTCCCGGGCCAGAGTATTACGAGCAGTACTTC. Amino acids: CASSPGPEYYEQYF.

With respect to this clonotype: In this CDR3 the conserved last residue, phenylalanine or tryptophan, is missing, so a read error is likely. The DNA is omitted, as the CDR3 cannot be located on it reliably, and the CDR3 follows TCRdb's listing. The J gene is TRBJ2-7, the V gene TRBV7-2; the table's D call of TRBD2 was not tested on the DNA. Counting both end residues, the CDR3 totals 12 amino acids. CDR1 and CDR2 from the germline V gene are SGHTA and FQGNSA. The CDR3 is CASSLGGPSVNT.

In the case of this clonotype: This clone may be a read error of a much larger clone one base away. The chain employs TRBV9 and TRBJ2-7, with unresolved D. The V gene's germline CDR1 is SGDLS and CDR2 YYNGEE. V was shortened by 5 bases and J by 2 bases, with 14 bases between the two germline ends. The CDR3 loop spans 14 amino acids. The CDR3: CASSSGRKAYEQYF. For the CDR3, the DNA is TGTGCCAGCAGTTCCGGACGGAAAGCCTACGAGCAGTACTTC.

This clonotype showed up just a few times. The rearrangement joins TRBV7-3 to TRBJ2-7, with D possibly TRBD1 on 5 matching bases. The closer fit of TRBJ2-1 to the DNA end suggests the J call may be wrong. The CDR3 has 12 residues. Germline V gene lookup returns CDR1 SGHTA and CDR2 FQGTGA. The DNA of the CDR3 is TGTGCCAGCAGCTTAATAGGGGATGAGCAGTTCTTC. Residues: CASSLIGDEQFF.

This clonotype was observed at least ten times. V gene TRBV5-1 combines with J gene TRBJ2-7, with D uncertain. V lost 4 bases and J lost 0, with 11 bases in between. The CDR3 runs 14 residues. The germline CDR1 and CDR2 sequences are SGHRS and YFSETQ. CDR3 protein: CASSGQLNSYEQYF. Written as DNA, the CDR3 is TGCGCCAGCAGCGGGCAGCTGAACTCCTACGAGCAGTACTTC.

This sequence joins TRBV20-1 and TRBJ1-6; possibly TRBD1 for D (5 bases). Germline assignment: CDR1 DFQATT and CDR2 SNEGSKA (reference sequence). The germline V and J ends were trimmed by 1 base and 9 bases, with 19 bases remaining between them. CDR3 length equals 16 residues. This CDR3 reads CSARGGGSLGGSPLHF. For the CDR3, the DNA is TGCAGTGCTAGAGGGGGCGGGAGTTTAGGCGGTTCACCCCTCCACTTT.